The clone carrying this T cell receptor beta chain was picked up many times. Its target is not known. The CDR3 spans 16 residues. Trimming removed 0 bases from V and 1 base from J, with 11 bases in between. Germline CDR1 is SGDLS and CDR2 is YYNGEE. The data were obtained in a study of early T cells in non-severe SARS-CoV-2 infection. General study findings and limits: CD4 and private specificities were missed by VDJdb matching, which favored anti-spike CD8 responses.

Each cDNA molecule carried a unique molecular identifier. TCRdb called the 5' RACE reads again in MiXCR, with one record for every CDR3 protein. The sample gives some 61,000 distinct CDR3 sequences, approximately 13% of which show up once; about 8.6% is in the top ten. The sample taken for sequencing was whole blood. This chain uses TRBV9 with TRBJ2-1; D may be TRBD1 (5 bases). This TCR was recovered from an adult who was a healthcare worker with PCR-confirmed SARS-CoV-2 infection or an uninfected control (not recorded which). CDR3 sequence: CASSVVAGMSYNEQFF. CDR3 nucleotides: TGTGCCAGCAGCGTAGTGGCAGGGATGTCCTACAATGAGCAGTTCTTC. Variable domain in full (rest from reference TRBV9 and TRBJ2-1): DSGVTQTPKHLITATGQRVTLRCSPRSGDLSVYWYQQSLDQGLQFLIQYYNGEERAKGNILERFSAQQFPDLHSELNLSSLELGDSALYFCASSVVAGMSYNEQFFGPGTRLTVL.